This T cell receptor (beta chain) was captured in a study of T cell responses to AZD1222 COVID-19 vaccine. Clones were sequenced by immunoSEQ multiplex PCR, and TCRdb holds only the in-frame ones, with some missing. Of under 130,000 clones listed, around 89% are singletons. J was trimmed by 7 bases and V by 4 bases; bases with no gene match: 7. CDR1 is LGHNA and CDR2 is YSLEER in the germline V gene. CDR3 length: 14 residues. This receptor was taken from an adult in good health. This rearrangement joins TRBV4-3 to TRBJ2-1, with 7 bases fitting TRBD2. The material was peripheral blood, obtained on day 0 of AZD1222 vaccination. The CDR3, as DNA: TGCGCCAGCAGCCCTCAGCGGGGAATAAATGAGCAGTTCTTC. This encodes CASSPQRGINEQFF.